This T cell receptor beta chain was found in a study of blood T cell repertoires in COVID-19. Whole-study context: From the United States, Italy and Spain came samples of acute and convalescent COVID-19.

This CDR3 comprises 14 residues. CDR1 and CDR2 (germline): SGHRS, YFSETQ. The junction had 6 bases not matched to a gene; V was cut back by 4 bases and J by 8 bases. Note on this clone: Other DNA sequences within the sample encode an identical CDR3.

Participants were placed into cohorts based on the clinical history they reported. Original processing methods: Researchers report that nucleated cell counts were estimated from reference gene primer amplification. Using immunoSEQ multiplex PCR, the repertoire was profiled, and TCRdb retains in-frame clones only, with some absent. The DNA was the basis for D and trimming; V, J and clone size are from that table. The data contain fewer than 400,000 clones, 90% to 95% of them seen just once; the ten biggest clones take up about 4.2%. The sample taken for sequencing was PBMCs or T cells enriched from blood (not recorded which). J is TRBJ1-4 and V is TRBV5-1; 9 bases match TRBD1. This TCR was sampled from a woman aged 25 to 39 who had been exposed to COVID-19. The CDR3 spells CASSPRTGDEKLFF. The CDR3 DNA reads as TGCGCCAGCAGCCCTCGGACAGGGGACGAAAAACTGTTTTTT.